This T cell receptor beta chain was identified in a study of beta chain features in type 1 diabetes. About this clone itself: Its antigen is as yet unknown.

Per germline, CDR1 DFQATT and CDR2 SNEGSKA (reference sequence). The CDR3 covers 11 residues. Deletions cut 7 bases from V and 4 bases from J, with 10 bases between. Based on CD45RO/CCR7/CD25/CD127/CD95/CD27, CD4+ regulatory, stem cell-like memory, naive and central memory cells were sorted. Sorted populations were all over 95% pure. Reverse transcription of all isolated RNA meant that expressed TCRB transcripts were sequenced. TCRdb's copy holds only in-frame clones and misses some; the assay was immunoSEQ multiplex PCR. The data show about 410,000 clones, around 13% seen once. General study findings and limits: The naive, central memory and Treg TCRB repertoires of patients appeared to be more similar to one another than those of healthy donors.

V gene TRBV20-1 combines with J gene TRBJ1-2, with D perhaps TRBD1 (5 bases). The sequenced sample consisted of naive CD4+ T cells from blood. The receptor comes from a man in his thirties or forties in good health. The CDR3 nucleotides are TGCAGTGGGGACGACTCCTATGGCTACACCTTC. It is translated as CSGDDSYGYTF.